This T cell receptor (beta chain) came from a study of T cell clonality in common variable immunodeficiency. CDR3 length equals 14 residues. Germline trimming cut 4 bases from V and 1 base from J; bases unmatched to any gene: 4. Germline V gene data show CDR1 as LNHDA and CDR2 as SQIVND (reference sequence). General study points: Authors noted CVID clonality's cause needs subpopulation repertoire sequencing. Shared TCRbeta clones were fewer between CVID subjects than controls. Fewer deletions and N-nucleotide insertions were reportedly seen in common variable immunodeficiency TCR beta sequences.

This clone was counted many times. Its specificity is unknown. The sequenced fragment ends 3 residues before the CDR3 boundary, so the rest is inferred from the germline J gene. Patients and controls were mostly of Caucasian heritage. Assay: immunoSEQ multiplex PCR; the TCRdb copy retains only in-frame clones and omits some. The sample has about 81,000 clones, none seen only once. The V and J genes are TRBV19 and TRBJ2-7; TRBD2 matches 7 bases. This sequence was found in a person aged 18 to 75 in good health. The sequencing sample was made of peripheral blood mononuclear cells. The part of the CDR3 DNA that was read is TGTGCCAGTAGTACAAGCGGGGTTTCCTACGAG. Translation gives CASSTSGVSYE. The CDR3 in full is CASSTSGVSYEQYF.